This TCR beta chain was sequenced during a study of T-cell memory formation after mild COVID-19. At the level of the study: Clusters were largely donor specific. Study-level findings and limits: There was no confirmation that second-wave clones peaking on day 37 were SARS-CoV-2 specific.

Each CDR3 protein is one row after TCRdb ran MiXCR on the 5' RACE reads. Of 65,000 to 95,000 distinct CDR3 sequences listed, 9.5% to 15% are singletons. In this sample, this clonotype turned up a few times. The antigen is not known. The clonotype comes from a man between 18 and 29 years old who had mild COVID-19 (a few samples of this study predate the infection). Cell type and time point are not known. Sequences were obtained from PBMCs or a T cell subset sorted from them (not recorded which).

CDR3 sequence (DNA): TGTGCCAGCTCACCACAGAGGACAGGGAGGACCAATGAGCAGTTCTTC. Translation gives CASSPQRTGRTNEQFF. V gene TRBV18 combines with J gene TRBJ2-1, with 8 bases aligning to TRBD1. This CDR3 contains 16 residues. V trimming: 1 base; J trimming: 6 bases; junction bases outside the gene matches: 8. Germline V gene lookup returns CDR1 KGHSH and CDR2 LQKENI.